This T cell receptor beta chain was retrieved from a study of CD8+ T cells in alopecia areata. Study-level information: The SALT score measured affected scalp surface percentage in treated patients. Study-wide results and limits: Clonality in lesional scalp, especially alopecia totalis/universalis, exceeded that of normal scalp.

Notes on this clone: Its specificity is not known.

cDNA serving as the sequencing template came from extracted, reverse transcribed RNA. Clones were read by immunoSEQ multiplex PCR, and TCRdb kept only the in-frame ones, dropping some. The sample includes 200,000 to 250,000 clones, about two fifths seen only once; the top ten take 0.48%. The V end was cut by 7 bases, the J end by 5 bases, with 12 bases between. The germline V gene has CDR1 SQVTM and CDR2 ANQGSEA. The CDR3 totals 12 residues. Treatment meaning: oral pan-JAK inhibitor, 5-10 mg twice daily. Individuals with alopecia areata gave both lesional scalp punch biopsies and peripheral blood for collection. Cell sorting was applied to PBMCs, and CD4+ and CD8+ T cells were collected.

This specimen consisted of CD4+ T cells sorted from blood, obtained at week 34, from a patient treated with tofacitinib. The clonotype comes from a human donor with alopecia areata. This chain connects TRBV29-1 to TRBJ1-5, with D uncertain. As DNA, the CDR3 is TGCAGCGCCCCAACTACTTATCAGCCCCAGCATTTT. Amino acids: CSAPTTYQPQHF.